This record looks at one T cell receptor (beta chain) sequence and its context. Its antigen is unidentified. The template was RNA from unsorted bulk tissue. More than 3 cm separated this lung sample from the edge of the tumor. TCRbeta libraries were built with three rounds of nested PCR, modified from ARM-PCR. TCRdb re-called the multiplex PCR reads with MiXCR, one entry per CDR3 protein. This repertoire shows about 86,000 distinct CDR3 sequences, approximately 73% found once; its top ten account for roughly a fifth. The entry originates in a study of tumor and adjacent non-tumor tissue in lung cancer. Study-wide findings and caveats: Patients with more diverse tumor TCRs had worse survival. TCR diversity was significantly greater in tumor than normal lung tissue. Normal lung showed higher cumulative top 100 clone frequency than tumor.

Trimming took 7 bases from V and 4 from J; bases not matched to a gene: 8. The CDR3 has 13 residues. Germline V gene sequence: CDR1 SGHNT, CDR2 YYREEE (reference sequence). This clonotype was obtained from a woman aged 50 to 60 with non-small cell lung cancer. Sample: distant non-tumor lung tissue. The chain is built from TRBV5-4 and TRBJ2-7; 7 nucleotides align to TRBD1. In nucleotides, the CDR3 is TGTGCCAGCGGCTACGGGACAGCGTACGAGCAGTACTTC. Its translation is CASGYGTAYEQYF.